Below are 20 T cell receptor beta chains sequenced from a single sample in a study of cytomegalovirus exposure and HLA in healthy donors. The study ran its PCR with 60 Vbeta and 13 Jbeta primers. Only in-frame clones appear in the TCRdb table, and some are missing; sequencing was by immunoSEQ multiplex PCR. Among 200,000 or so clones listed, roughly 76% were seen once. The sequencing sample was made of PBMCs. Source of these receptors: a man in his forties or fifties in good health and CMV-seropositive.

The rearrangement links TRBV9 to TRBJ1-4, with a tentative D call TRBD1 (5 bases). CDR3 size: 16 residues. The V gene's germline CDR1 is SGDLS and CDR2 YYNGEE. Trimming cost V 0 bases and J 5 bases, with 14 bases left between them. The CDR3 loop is CASSVGSGAVNEKLFF. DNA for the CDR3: TGTGCCAGCAGCGTAGGAAGCGGGGCGGTAAATGAAAAACTGTTTTTT.

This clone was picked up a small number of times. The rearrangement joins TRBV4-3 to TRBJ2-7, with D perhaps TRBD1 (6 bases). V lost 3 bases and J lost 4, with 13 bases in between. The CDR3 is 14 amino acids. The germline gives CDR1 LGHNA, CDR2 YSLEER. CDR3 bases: TGCGCCAGCAGCCAGCGAACAGGGATTTACGAGCAGTACTTC. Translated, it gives CASSQRTGIYEQYF.

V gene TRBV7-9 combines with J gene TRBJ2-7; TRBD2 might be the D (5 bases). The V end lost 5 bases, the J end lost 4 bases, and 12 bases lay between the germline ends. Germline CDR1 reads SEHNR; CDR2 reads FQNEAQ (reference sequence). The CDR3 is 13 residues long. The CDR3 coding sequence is TGTGCCAGCAGCCTCCGAGGGAATTACGAGCAGTACTTC. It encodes CASSLRGNYEQYF.

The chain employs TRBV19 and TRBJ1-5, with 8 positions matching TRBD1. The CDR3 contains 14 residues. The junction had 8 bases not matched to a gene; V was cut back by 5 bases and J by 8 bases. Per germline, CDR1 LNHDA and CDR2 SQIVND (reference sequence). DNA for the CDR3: TGTGCCAGTAGTCCTCAGGGGGCGTTTGAGCCCCAGCATTTT. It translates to CASSPQGAFEPQHF. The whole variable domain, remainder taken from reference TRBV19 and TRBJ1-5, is DGGITQSPKYLFRKEGQNVTLSCEQNLNHDAMYWYRQDPGQGLRLIYYSQIVNDFQKGDIAEGYSVSREKKESFPLTVTSAQKNPTAFYLCASSPQGAFEPQHFGDGTRLSIL.

The CDR3 loop reads CTFSIYRQVCYGYTF. CDR3 sequence (DNA): TGTACCTTCTCAATATATCGTCAGGTATGTTATGGCTACACCTTC. J is TRBJ1-2 and V is TRBV30, with D hard to call. Germline CDR1 GTSNPN, CDR2 SVGIG (reference sequence). The CDR3 totals 15 residues.

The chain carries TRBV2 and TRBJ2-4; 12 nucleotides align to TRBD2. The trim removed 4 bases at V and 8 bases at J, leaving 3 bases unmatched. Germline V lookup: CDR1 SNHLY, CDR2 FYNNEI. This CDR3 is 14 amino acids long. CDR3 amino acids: CASSASGGAYIQYF. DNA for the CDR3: TGTGCCAGCAGTGCTAGCGGGGGGGCGTACATTCAGTACTTC.

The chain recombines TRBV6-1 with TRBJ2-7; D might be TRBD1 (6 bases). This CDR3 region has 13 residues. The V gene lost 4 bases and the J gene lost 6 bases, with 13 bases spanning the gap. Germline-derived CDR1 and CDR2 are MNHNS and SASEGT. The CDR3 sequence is CASSVATGSEQYF. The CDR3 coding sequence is TGTGCCAGCAGTGTAGCTACAGGGTCCGAGCAGTACTTC.

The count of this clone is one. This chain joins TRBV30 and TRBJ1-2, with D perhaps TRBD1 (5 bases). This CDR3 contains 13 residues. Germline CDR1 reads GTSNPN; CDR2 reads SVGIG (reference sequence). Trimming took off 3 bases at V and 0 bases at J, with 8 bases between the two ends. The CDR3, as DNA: TGTGCCTGGAGCTTAGGGGCTAACTATGGCTACACCTTC. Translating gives CAWSLGANYGYTF.

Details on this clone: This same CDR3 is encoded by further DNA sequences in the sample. The CDR3 reads CASSLPGDQPQHF. Written as DNA, the CDR3 is TGTGCCAGCAGCTTACCAGGCGATCAGCCCCAGCATTTT. The rearrangement uses TRBV7-9 and TRBJ1-5; D gene uncertain. The CDR3 runs to 13 residues. CDR1 SEHNR and CDR2 FQNEAQ come from the germline V gene (reference sequence). Trimming took off 2 bases at V and 5 bases at J, with 7 bases between the two ends.

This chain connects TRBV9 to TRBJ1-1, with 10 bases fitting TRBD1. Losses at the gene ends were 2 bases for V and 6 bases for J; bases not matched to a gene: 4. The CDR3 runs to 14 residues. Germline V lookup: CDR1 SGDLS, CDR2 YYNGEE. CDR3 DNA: TGTGCCAGCAGCGTTTCCGACAGGGGGCCTGAAGCTTTCTTT. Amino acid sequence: CASSVSDRGPEAFF.

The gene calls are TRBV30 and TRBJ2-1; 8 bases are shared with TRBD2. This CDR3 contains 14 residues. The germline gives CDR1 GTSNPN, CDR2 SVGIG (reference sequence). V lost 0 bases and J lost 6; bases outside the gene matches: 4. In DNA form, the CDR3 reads TGTGCCTGGAGTGTGGTAGCGGGGACCAATGAGCAGTTCTTC. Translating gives CAWSVVAGTNEQFF.

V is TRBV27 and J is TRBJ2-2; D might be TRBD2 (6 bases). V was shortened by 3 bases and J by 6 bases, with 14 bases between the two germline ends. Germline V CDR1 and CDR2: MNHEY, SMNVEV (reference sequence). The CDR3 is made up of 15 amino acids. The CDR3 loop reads CASSFLGGSAGELFF. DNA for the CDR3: TGTGCCAGCAGTTTTCTGGGAGGTAGTGCCGGGGAGCTGTTTTTT.

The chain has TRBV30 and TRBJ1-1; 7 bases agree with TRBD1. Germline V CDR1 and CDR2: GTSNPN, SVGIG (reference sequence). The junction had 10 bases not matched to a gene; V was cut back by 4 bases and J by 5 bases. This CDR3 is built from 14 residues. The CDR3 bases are TGTGCCTGGACCCTAGACAGGGTCTGGACTGAAGCTTTCTTT. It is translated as CAWTLDRVWTEAFF.

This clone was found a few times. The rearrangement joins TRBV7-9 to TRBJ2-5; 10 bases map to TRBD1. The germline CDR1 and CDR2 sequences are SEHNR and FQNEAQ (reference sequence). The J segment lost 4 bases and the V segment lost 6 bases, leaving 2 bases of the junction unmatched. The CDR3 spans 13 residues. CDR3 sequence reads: CASSWTGGETQYF. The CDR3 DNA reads TGTGCCAGCAGTTGGACAGGGGGAGAGACCCAGTACTTC. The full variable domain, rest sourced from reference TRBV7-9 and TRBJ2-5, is DTGVSQNPRHKITKRGQNVTFRCDPISEHNRLYWYRQTLGQGPEFLTYFQNEAQLEKSRLLSDRFSAERPKGSFSTLEIQRTEQGDSAMYLCASSWTGGETQYFGPGTRLLVL.

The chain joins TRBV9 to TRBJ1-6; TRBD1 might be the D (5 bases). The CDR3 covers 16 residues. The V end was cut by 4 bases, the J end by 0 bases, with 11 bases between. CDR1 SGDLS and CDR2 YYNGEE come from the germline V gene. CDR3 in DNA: TGTGCCAGCAGCCCATCGGACATCTCCTATAATTCACCCCTCCACTTT. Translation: CASSPSDISYNSPLHF.

The chain's CDR3 is CASRVQGGYSPLHF. The CDR3 DNA is TGTGCCAGCAGGGTACAGGGGGGTTATTCACCCCTCCACTTT. This sequence joins TRBV6-5 and TRBJ1-6; 8 bases fit TRBD1. Trimming at V came to 6 bases and at J to 8 bases, leaving 6 bases not matched to a gene. This CDR3 is built from 14 residues. The germline V gene has CDR1 MNHEY and CDR2 SVGAGI.

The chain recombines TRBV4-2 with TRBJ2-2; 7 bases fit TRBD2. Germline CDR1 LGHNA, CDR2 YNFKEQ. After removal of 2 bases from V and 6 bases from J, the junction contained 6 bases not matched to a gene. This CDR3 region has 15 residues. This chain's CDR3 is CASSQSGGGAGELFF. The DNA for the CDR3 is TGTGCCAGCAGCCAATCGGGGGGAGGGGCCGGGGAGCTGTTTTTT.

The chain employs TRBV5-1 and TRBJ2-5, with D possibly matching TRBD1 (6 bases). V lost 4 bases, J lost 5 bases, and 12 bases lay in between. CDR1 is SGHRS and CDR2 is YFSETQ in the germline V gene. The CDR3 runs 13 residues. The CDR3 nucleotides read TGCGCCAGCAGCCGACAGGTCGGCGAGACCCAGTACTTC. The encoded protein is CASSRQVGETQYF.

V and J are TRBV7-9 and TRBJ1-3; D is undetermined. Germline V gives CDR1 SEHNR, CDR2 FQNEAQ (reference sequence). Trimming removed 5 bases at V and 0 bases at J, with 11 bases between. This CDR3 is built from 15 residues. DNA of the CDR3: TGTGCCAGCAGCCCGAGCGGGCTCTCTGGAAACACCATATATTTT. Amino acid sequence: CASSPSGLSGNTIYF.

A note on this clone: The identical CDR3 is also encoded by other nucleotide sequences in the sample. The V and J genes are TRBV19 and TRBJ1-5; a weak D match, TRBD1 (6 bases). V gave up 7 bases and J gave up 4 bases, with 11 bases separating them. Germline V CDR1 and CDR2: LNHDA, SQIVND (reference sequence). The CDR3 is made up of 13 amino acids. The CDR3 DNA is TGTGCCAGTAATAGGCAGGGGAATCAGCCCCAGCATTTT. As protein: CASNRQGNQPQHF.